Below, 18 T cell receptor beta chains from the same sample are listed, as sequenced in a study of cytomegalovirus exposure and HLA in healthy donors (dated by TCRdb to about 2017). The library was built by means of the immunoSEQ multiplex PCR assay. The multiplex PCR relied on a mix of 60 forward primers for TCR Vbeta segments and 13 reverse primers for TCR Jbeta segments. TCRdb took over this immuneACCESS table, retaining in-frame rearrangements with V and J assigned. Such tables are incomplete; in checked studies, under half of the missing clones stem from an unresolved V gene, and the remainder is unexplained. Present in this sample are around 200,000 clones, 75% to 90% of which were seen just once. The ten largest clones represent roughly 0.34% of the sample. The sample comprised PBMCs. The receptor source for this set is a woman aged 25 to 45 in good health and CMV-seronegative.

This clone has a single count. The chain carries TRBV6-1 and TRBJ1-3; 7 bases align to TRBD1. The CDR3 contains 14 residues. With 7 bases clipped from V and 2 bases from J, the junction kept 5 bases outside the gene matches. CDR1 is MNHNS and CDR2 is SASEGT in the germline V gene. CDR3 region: CASIRRGPGNTIYF. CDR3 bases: TGTGCCAGCATCCGAAGGGGGCCTGGAAACACCATATATTTT.

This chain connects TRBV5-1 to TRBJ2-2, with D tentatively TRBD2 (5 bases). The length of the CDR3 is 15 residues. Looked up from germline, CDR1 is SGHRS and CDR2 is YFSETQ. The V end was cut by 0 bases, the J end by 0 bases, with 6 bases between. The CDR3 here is CASSLALANTGELFF. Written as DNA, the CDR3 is TGCGCCAGCAGCTTGGCACTAGCGAACACCGGGGAGCTGTTTTTT.

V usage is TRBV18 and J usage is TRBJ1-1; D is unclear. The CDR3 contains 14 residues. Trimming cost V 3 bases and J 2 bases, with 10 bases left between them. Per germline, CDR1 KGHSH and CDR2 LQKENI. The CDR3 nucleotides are TGTGCCAGCTCACCCATACAGCTAAACACTGAAGCTTTCTTT. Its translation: CASSPIQLNTEAFF.

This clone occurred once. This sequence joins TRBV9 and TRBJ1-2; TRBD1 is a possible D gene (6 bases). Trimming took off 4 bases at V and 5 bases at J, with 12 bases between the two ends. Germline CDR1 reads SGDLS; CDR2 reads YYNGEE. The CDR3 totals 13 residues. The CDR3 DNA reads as TGTGCCAGCAGCCGGCCAGGGGAGTATGGCTACACCTTC. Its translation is CASSRPGEYGYTF.

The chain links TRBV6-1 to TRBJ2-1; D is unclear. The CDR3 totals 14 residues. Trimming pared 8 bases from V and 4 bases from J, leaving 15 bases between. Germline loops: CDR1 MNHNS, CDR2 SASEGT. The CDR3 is CASLAPVAYNEQFF. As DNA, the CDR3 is TGTGCCAGCCTGGCCCCGGTAGCTTACAATGAGCAGTTCTTC.

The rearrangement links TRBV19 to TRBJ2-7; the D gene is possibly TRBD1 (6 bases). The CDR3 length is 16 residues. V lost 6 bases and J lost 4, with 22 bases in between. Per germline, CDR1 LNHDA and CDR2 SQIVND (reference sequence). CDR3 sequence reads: CASSGNPGVGAYEQYF. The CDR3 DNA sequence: TGTGCCAGTAGCGGGAACCCAGGGGTAGGAGCTTACGAGCAGTACTTC.

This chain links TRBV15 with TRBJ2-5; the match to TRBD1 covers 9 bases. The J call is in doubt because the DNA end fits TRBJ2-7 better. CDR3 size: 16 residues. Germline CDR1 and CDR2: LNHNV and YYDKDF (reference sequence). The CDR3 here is CATSRDLQGARYEQYF. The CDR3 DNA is TGTGCCACCAGCAGAGATTTACAGGGGGCTCGCTACGAGCAGTACTTC.

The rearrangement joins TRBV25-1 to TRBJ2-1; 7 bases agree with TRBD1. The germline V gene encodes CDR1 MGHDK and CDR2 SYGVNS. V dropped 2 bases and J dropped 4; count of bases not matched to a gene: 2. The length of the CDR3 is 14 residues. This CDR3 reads CASSEQGDYNEQFF. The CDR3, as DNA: TGTGCCAGCAGTGAACAGGGGGATTACAATGAGCAGTTCTTC.

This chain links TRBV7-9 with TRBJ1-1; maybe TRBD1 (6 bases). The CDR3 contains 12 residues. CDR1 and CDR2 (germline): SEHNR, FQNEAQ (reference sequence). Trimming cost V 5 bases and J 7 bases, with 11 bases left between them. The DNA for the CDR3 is TGTGCCAGCAGCCCACAGGACAGTGAAGCTTTCTTT. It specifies CASSPQDSEAFF.

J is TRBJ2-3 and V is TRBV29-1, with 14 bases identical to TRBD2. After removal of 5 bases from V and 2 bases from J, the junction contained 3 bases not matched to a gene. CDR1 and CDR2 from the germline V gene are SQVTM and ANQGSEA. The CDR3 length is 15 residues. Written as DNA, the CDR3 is TGCAGCGTTCGACTAGCGGGGGGGTTCACAGATACGCAGTATTTT. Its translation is CSVRLAGGFTDTQYF.

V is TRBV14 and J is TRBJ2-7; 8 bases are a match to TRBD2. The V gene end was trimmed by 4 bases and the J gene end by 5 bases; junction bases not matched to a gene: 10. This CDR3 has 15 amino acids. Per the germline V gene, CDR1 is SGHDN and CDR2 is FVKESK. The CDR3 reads CASSPLRAGGNEQYF. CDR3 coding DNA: TGTGCCAGCAGCCCCCTGAGGGCGGGAGGCAACGAGCAGTACTTC.

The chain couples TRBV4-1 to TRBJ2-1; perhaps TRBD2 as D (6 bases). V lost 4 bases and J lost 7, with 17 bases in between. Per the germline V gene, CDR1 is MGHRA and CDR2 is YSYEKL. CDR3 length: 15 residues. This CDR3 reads CASSLNRDFLNEQFF. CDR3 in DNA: TGCGCCAGCAGCCTAAACCGGGACTTCTTAAATGAGCAGTTCTTC.

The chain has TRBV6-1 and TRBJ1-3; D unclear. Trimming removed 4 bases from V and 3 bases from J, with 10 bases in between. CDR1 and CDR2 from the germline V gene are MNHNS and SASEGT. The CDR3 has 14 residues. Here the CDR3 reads CASSGIGDGNTIYF. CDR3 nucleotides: TGTGCCAGCAGTGGGATCGGGGATGGAAACACCATATATTTT.

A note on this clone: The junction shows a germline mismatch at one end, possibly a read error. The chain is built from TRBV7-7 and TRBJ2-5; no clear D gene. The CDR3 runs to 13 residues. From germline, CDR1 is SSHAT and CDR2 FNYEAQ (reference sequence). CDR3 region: CASSSDWQETQYF. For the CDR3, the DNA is TGTGCTAGCAGCTCCGACTGGCAAGAGACCCAGTACTTC.

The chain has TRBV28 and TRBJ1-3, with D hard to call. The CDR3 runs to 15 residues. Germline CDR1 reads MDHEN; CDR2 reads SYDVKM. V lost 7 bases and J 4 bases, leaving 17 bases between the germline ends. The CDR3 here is CASNVPGSRGNTIYF. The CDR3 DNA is TGTGCCAGCAATGTGCCGGGAAGTCGCGGAAACACCATATATTTT.

CDR3 coding DNA: TGTGCCAGCAGTGAACGCGGCGGTTCTGGCTACACCTTC. Residues: CASSERGGSGYTF. The genes are TRBV6-1 and TRBJ1-2; D gene unclear. The CDR3 is made up of 13 amino acids. Trimming pared 2 bases from V and 7 bases from J, leaving 11 bases between. Per the germline V gene, CDR1 is MNHNS and CDR2 is SASEGT.

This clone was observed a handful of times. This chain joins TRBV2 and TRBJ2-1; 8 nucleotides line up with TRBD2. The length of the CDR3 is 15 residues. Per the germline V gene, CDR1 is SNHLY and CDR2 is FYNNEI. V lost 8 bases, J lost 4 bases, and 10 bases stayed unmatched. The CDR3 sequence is CASERDAGGYNEQFF. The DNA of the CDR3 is TGTGCCAGCGAAAGGGACGCGGGAGGTTACAATGAGCAGTTCTTC.

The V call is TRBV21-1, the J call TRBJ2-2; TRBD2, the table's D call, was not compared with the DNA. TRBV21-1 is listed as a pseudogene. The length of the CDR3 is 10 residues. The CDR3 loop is CASTAGELFF. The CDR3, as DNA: TGTGCCAGCACGGCCGGGGAGCTGTTTTTT.